These T cell receptor beta chains were read from a single sample in a study of T cell responses to AZD1222 COVID-19 vaccine. The protocol was immunoSEQ multiplex PCR, while the TCRdb copy is restricted to in-frame clones and leaves out a portion. The data show roughly 120,000 clones, with about 89% seen just once and around 4% held by the top ten. The sample in question was peripheral blood, obtained on day 0 of AZD1222 vaccination. The receptor source for this set is an adult in good health. The CDR3 runs from the conserved cysteine through the conserved F or W. Fields, in order: D gene, J gene, clone size, V gene, CDR3 protein, CDR3 DNA. D genes are given only for firm matches. Expanded clones are given a class, and other clones once, few, many or no size at all.

>TRBD2|TRBJ2-7|-|TRBV19
CASSVSSGPYEQYF
TGTGCCAGTAGTGTCTCTAGCGGGCCCTACGAGCAGTACTTC
>-|TRBJ2-3|-|TRBV2
CASSESAARGTDTQYF
TGTGCCAGCAGTGAATCGGCGGCAAGGGGCACAGATACGCAGTATTTT
>-|TRBJ1-1|-|TRBV7-2
CASSLVALRAEAFF
TGTGCCAGCAGCTTAGTTGCCCTTCGCGCTGAAGCTTTCTTT
>-|TRBJ2-3|-|TRBV2
CASSAESTDTQYF
TGTGCCAGCAGTGCAGAGAGCACAGATACGCAGTATTTT
>-|TRBJ1-2|-|TRBV28
CASSLLQRARITNYGYTF
TGTGCCAGCAGTTTATTGCAGAGGGCGAGGATCACTAACTATGGCTACACCTTC
>TRBD2|TRBJ2-1|-|TRBV6-6
CASSQLAPDLNEQFF
TGTGCCAGCAGTCAACTAGCGCCCGACCTTAATGAGCAGTTCTTC
>TRBD1|TRBJ2-7|once|TRBV7-2
CASSSRTGLEEQYF
TGTGCCAGCAGCTCTCGGACAGGTTTGGAGGAGCAGTACTTC
>TRBD1|TRBJ1-2|-|TRBV7-2
CASSAGQGEFGYTF
TGTGCCAGCAGCGCGGGACAGGGAGAGTTTGGCTACACCTTC
>TRBD1|TRBJ1-3|-|TRBV28
CASSFEGQIHTIYF
TGTGCCAGCAGTTTTGAGGGACAGATACACACCATATATTTT
>TRBD1|TRBJ1-3|-|TRBV7-2
CASSWSGQGFSGNTIYF
TGTGCCAGCAGCTGGTCAGGACAGGGATTCTCTGGAAACACCATATATTTT
>TRBD2|TRBJ2-1|-|TRBV5-1
CASSLGGRAENEQFF
TGCGCCAGCAGCTTGGGCGGGAGGGCGGAGAATGAGCAGTTCTTC
>-|TRBJ2-1|-|TRBV5-1
CASLERPASDEQFF
TGCGCCAGCCTCGAGCGTCCCGCCAGCGATGAGCAGTTCTTC
>-|TRBJ2-7|-|TRBV12-3/TRBV12-4
CASSSRQYEQYF
TGTGCCAGCAGTTCAAGACAGTACGAGCAGTACTTC
>-|TRBJ1-1|once|TRBV6-2/TRBV6-3
CASSTGSTEAFF
TGTGCCAGCAGCACAGGTTCCACTGAAGCTTTCTTT
>-|TRBJ1-5|-|TRBV7-2
CASSLASDGHQPQHF
TGTGCCAGCAGCTTAGCCTCGGACGGTCATCAGCCCCAGCATTTT
>-|TRBJ1-1|-|TRBV28
CASTPTGQNTEAFF
TGTGCCAGCACCCCGACAGGACAGAACACTGAAGCTTTCTTT
>TRBD1|TRBJ2-1|-|TRBV27
CASSNSPRDRVYNEQFF
TGTGCCAGCAGTAACTCTCCCCGGGACAGGGTCTACAATGAGCAGTTCTTC
>-|TRBJ1-5|-|TRBV4-1
CASSQEIMVGVSGQPQHF
TGCGCCAGCAGCCAAGAAATCATGGTTGGCGTCTCGGGGCAGCCCCAGCATTTT
>-|TRBJ2-1|-|TRBV29-1
CSTGVGPNNEQFF
TGCAGCACGGGGGTGGGCCCGAACAATGAGCAGTTCTTC
>TRBD2|TRBJ2-3|-|TRBV6-5
CASRTLAGGTDTQYF
TGTGCCAGCAGGACACTAGCGGGGGGGACAGATACGCAGTATTTT